This T cell receptor beta chain appears in the sequencing data of a study of shared clonotypes between healthy human individuals. Original methodology: From ImmunoSEQ came sequences covering only the junction and carrying no quality scores, so filtering differed. Sequenced by immunoSEQ multiplex PCR; TCRdb stores in-frame clones only, minus some. V and J calls and clone size are as listed in that table; D and trimming were resolved from the DNA. The table shows roughly 2.6 million clones, with approximately 94% occurring only once. Study observations and caveats: Sequencing depth was predicted to influence how clonotypes are shared among donors.

In the CD4+ fraction, cells were divided into CD45RA+ naive and CD45RA-negative memory subsets. With regard to this clone: What it binds is not known.

The clonotype comes from a man younger than 30 in good health. Sequenced sample: naive CD4+ T cells sorted from blood. This sample's subset: CD45RA+ positively selected.

Written as DNA, the CDR3 is TGTGCCAGTAGTACGAGATTGGGGGAGCAGTTCTTC. Protein: CASSTRLGEQFF. J is TRBJ2-1 and V is TRBV19; D not resolved. The V gene's germline CDR1 is LNHDA and CDR2 SQIVND (reference sequence). V lost 4 bases to trimming and J lost 10 bases, with 11 bases between them. The CDR3 totals 12 residues.